This T cell receptor beta chain derives from a study of cytomegalovirus exposure and HLA in healthy donors (TCRdb year 2017). With regard to the full study: An earlier analysis of fewer than 750 of the donors reported about 260 Gb of sequence data and 117 million unique TCR beta sequences obtained from about 170 million T cells. An early release covering roughly 640 HLA-typed donors comprised roughly 300 gigabases of sequencing data and approximately 85 million unique TCR sequences. Among the roughly 400 genotyped donors, about 85% belonged to the genetic ancestry cluster associated with self-reported Caucasian donors. The study aimed to test whether cataloging public T cell receptors could reveal signatures of past pathogen exposure. The study profiled the T cell repertoires of 666 subjects by immunosequencing and related them to cytomegalovirus serostatus. Along with the approximately 670-subject first cohort, a separate validation cohort of over a hundred different subjects was used. To predict cytomegalovirus infection status, the study combined high-throughput TCR immunosequencing, statistical association of individual TCRs with disease status, and machine learning. A later analysis re-examined previously published TCR beta repertoires from over 500 donors and added high-resolution HLA genotyping to investigate patterns of TCR occurrence. Rather than using new phenotypic data, the later analysis identified candidate immune exposures from TCR beta sequences and from how often those sequences occurred across donors. To decide whether each TCR beta V gene segment behaved as functional or pseudogenic, an earlier analysis of approximately 620 of the donors relied on high-throughput TCR beta sequencing. Donor age, sex, ethnicity and CMV serostatus were compiled alongside the repertoire data. A later genetic analysis used genome-wide SNP genotypes for 398 of the 666 donors, treating that subset as a discovery cohort. All discovery cohort repertoires had been generated using a single sequencing platform. HLA typing covered class I and class II loci at four-digit resolution. The number of donors typed differed by locus, with roughly 629-640 for A, B, C, DRB1 and DQB1, 522 for DQA1, about 610 for DPA1, and some 440 for DPB1. Because of strong linkage in the cohort, five DR-DQ haplotypes were treated as single units for association and clustering. Across 300 to 400 genotyped donors of the cohort, an average of about 240,000 unique TCR beta nucleotide sequences per donor were sequenced, and about a sixth of those sequences were non-productive. What the research found in general, with its limitations: A further reported finding was that TCR beta sequences accurately predicted the HLA-A and HLA-B alleles for most subjects in the first cohort. A later analysis associated about 17,000 TCR beta sequences with specific HLA alleles at a false discovery rate of 0.05. A later analysis found that most CMV-associated TCR beta chains appeared HLA-restricted, with HLA associations seemingly driven largely by CMV exposure. In an earlier analysis of fewer than 700 of the donors, most TCR beta V segments appeared in productive rearrangements about 90% or about 30% of the time, broadly matching IMGT annotations. The earlier analysis of some 560 of the donors excluded 15 to 20 rarely observed V segments, including chromosome 9 orphons, because counts were too low. HLA typing was unavailable for some donors at each locus, so association tests used only the typed subset. Correlated functional status among segregating V segments might reflect linkage disequilibrium, but an unknown experimental factor could not be ruled out. Presence/absence analyses assumed roughly uniform sequencing depth across donors, an assumption that may not hold. Cytomegalovirus status was reported to be diagnosed by the classifier with high specificity and sensitivity in both the original and validation cohorts. A cluster of highly shared sequence variants was judged likely to be a technical artifact of the sequencing pipeline. In vitro tests confirmed that three of the cytomegalovirus-associated TCR beta chains recognize cytomegalovirus antigens. An association between a missense DCLRE1C variant and V-gene and J-gene trimming of TCR beta chains was found in a later genetic analysis and replicated in an independent cohort. Compared with the approximately 720-donor mean, donors in an Asian-associated ancestry cluster had fewer N-insertions in productive TCRs, according to a later genetic analysis. When HLA alleles, especially DR and DQ, strongly co-occurred, attributing TCR associations to individual alleles was difficult. The 87-base-pair reads could not distinguish some IMGT-functional V segments, including TRBV6-2 and TRBV6-3, so those segments were excluded. In a later analysis, HLA-associated TCR beta chains were found to be more clonally expanded and to have lower generation probabilities than equally common non-associated chains. In this cohort, only TCR beta chains were sequenced, and detectable features were limited by the absence of alpha or paired-chain data. The study gave a list of about 150 TCR beta chains associated with cytomegalovirus. According to a later analysis, TCR association rates differed among HLA loci, with DRB1 alleles showing the most associated TCRs and HLA-C alleles showing the fewest. Most TCR sequences were observed very rarely across donors, whereas some public TCRs were present in many individuals. According to the authors, the approach could potentially be generalized to other disease states and immunological phenotypes. The only immune exposure information available for the cohort was CMV serostatus. Several of the top co-occurrence clusters appeared to be linked to parvovirus B19, influenza, CMV and Epstein-Barr virus, according to a later analysis.

This clone has more than one count but fewer than ten. This receptor's antigen is unknown. Base quality data are lacking; no much larger clone is found one base away. Libraries came from the immunoSEQ multiplex PCR assay. A mixture of 60 forward primers for TCR Vbeta segments and 13 reverse primers for TCR Jbeta segments was used in the multiplex PCR. The CDR3 region of rearranged TCR beta genes was amplified from genomic DNA with a multiplex PCR assay. On the Illumina HiSeq System, the amplified TCR beta libraries were sequenced as 87-base-pair reads. From the authors' description of their analysis: In a later analysis, tens of millions of unique TCR beta chains were counted across the roughly 670 repertoires, and approximately 11 million of these chains were shared by at least two donors. A nearest-neighbor algorithm error-corrected the raw reads and collapsed the reads into unique sequences, merging closely related sequences to remove PCR and sequencing errors. To assign V, D and J gene segments, CDR3 sequences were aligned to IMGT reference sequences. For a sequence to be retained, at least a six-nucleotide match to both a V gene segment and a J gene segment was required. A rearrangement was called productive if the CDR3 had no stop codons and remained in frame with V and J, and every other rearrangement was called non-productive. CDR3 was defined by IMGT convention, running from the second conserved V-encoded cysteine to the conserved J-encoded phenylalanine. Sequences without an unambiguous match to a single V gene segment were excluded from the earlier analysis of several hundred of the donors. An earlier analysis of 550 to 650 of the donors classified V segments as functional when productive rearrangements were above 56.7% and as segregating when the standard deviation between donors was above 5%. To diagnose cytomegalovirus status from the catalog of TCR beta chain sequences, a statistical classification framework was built. V and J gene assignment, in a later analysis, came from comparing TCR nucleotide sequences with IMGT/GENE-DB human TR gene sequences. A later analysis assigned CDR3 sequences and most-parsimonious VDJ recombination scenarios with the TCRdist pipeline. In a later analysis, each TCR beta chain was defined by its CDR3 amino acid sequence together with its V-gene family, and reads lacking a unique V-gene family were excluded. In a later analysis, several hundred highly shared, low-generation-probability nucleotide sequences were removed to address suspected cross-contamination and a sequencing artifact. In a later analysis, a clonal expansion index was calculated for each public chain from normalized within-repertoire ranks of inferred template counts. In a later analysis, generation probabilities were computed with a VDJ recombination model fitted to out-of-frame rearrangements, and the resulting probabilities were checked against IGoR. In a later analysis, TCR-TCR, TCR-HLA and TCR-CMV co-occurrence was scored with hypergeometric tests, and a repertoire-size bias correction was applied to TCR pairs. In a later analysis, false discovery rates were estimated by permuting HLA or CMV assignments 20 times. In a later analysis, co-occurring TCRs were grouped using DBSCAN, with TCRdist sequence similarity added in when clustering inside HLA-allele-positive subsets. Repertoires with fewer than 30,000 or more than 120,000 public chains, plus five repertoires with anomalous nucleotide sharing, were excluded from co-occurrence clustering. This immuneACCESS table, as held by TCRdb, lists in-frame sequences with V and J called but not all clones. Of the missing ones, under half trace to an unresolved V gene in checked studies; the others have no known cause. V and J calls and clone size are as listed in that table; D and trimming were resolved from the DNA. This sample is represented by around 160,000 clones; around three quarters of them were singletons. Less than 2.5% of the sample lies in the top ten.

The cohort consisted of 650 to 850 healthy bone marrow donors. At the time of sampling, all cohort members were nominally healthy, though unrecorded immune exposures were likely present. The donor was CMV seropositive and was included in the group of about 290 seropositive cohort members. Every donor gave a peripheral blood sample, and the peripheral blood mononuclear cells from that sample were used for TCR beta sequencing. Genomic DNA extraction from the blood cell samples was performed with the Qiagen DNeasy Blood Extraction Kit. There are 13 amino acids in the CDR3, from cysteine to phenylalanine inclusive. CDR3 DNA is the only sequence kept; it has 39 bases, read in frame from the first base. According to the germline V gene, CDR1 reads ENHRY and CDR2 reads SYGVKD. V is reduced by 6 bases and J by 1 base, leaving a spacing of 9 bases between them.

Sequencing was done on a sample of PBMCs. The rearrangement joined TRBV10-3 to TRBJ1-1, with TRBD1 as a weak D call on 5 bases. The TCR originated in a middle-aged man in good health and CMV-seropositive. The nucleotide sequence reads TGTGCCATCAGAGTGGGGGGGAACACTGAAGCTTTCTTT. Its translation reads: CAIRVGGNTEAFF.